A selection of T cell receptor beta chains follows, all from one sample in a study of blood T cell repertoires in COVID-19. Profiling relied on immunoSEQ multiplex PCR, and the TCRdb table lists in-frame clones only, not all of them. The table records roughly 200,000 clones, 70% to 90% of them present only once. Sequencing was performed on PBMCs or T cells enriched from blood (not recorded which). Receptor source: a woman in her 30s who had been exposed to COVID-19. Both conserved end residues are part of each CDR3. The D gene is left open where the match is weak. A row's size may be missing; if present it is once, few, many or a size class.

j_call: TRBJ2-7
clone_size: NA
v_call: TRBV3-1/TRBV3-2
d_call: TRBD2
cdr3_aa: CASSDTRGGRPREQYF
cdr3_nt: TGTGCCAGCAGCGACACCCGGGGGGGGCGCCCTCGGGAGCAGTACTTC

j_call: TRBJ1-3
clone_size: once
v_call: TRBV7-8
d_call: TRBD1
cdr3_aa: CASSRDRAGGNTIYF
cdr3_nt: TGTGCCAGCAGCCGTGACAGGGCTGGCGGAAACACCATATATTTT

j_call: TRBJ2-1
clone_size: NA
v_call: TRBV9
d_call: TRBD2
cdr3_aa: CASSVSGGHNEQFF
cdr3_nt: TGTGCCAGCAGCGTTAGCGGGGGCCACAATGAGCAGTTCTTC

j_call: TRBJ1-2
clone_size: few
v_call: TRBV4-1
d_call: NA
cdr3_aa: CASSQDRGNYGYTF
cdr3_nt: TGCGCCAGCAGCCAAGATAGGGGGAACTATGGCTACACCTTC

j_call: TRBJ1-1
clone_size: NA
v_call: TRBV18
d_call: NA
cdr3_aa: CASSPKGKMGAFF
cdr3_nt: TGTGCCAGCTCACCCAAGGGGAAGATGGGGGCTTTCTTT

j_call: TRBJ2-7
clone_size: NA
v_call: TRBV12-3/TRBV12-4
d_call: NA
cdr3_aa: CASRRASSSEQYF
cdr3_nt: TGTGCCAGCAGGCGGGCCTCCTCGAGCGAGCAGTACTTC

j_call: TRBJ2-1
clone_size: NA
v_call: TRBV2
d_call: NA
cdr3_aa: CASSGQGGNEQFF
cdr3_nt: TGTGCCAGCAGTGGACAGGGAGGCAATGAGCAGTTCTTC

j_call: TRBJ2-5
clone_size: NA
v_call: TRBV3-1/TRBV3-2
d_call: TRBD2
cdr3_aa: CASSLPGLAGGGTQYF
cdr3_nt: TGTGCCAGCAGCCTTCCGGGACTAGCGGGGGGAGGGACCCAGTACTTC

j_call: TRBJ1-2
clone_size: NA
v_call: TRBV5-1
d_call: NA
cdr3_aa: CASSPAGVPARYGYTF
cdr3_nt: TGCGCCAGCAGCCCGGCGGGCGTCCCCGCGAGGTATGGCTACACCTTC

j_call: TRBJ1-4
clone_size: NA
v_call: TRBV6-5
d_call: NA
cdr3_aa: CASNGEKLFF
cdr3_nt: TGTGCCAGCAACGGGGAAAAACTGTTTTTT

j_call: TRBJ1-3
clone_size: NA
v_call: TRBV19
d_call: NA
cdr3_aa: CASSRGPTPGNTIYF
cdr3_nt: TGTGCCAGTAGTAGGGGCCCCACGCCGGGAAACACCATATATTTT

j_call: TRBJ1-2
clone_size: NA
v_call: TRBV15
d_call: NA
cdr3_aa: CATSRAATGPFDYGYTF
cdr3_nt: TGTGCCACCAGCAGAGCAGCGACAGGCCCCTTTGACTATGGCTACACCTTC

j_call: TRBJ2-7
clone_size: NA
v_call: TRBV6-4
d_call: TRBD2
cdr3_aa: CASSATSESREQYF
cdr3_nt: TGTGCCAGCAGTGCGACTAGCGAGAGTCGAGAGCAGTACTTC

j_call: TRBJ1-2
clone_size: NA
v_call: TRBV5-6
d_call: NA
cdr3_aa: CASSEGTLANYGYTF
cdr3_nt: TGTGCCAGCAGCGAGGGGACTCTAGCTAACTATGGCTACACCTTC

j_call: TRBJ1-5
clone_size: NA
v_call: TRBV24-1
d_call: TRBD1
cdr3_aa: CATSDPTGDSQPQHF
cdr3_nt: TGTGCCACCAGTGACCCTACAGGGGACAGTCAGCCCCAGCATTTT

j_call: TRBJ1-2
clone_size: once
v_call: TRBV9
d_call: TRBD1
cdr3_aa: CASSAVLDRPLGGYTF
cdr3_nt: TGTGCCAGCAGTGCCGTGTTGGACAGGCCCTTAGGGGGCTACACCTTC

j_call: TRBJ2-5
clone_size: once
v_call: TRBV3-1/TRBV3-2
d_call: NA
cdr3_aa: CASSHSHGGETQYF
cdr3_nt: TGTGCCAGCAGCCACTCACACGGGGGAGAGACCCAGTACTTC

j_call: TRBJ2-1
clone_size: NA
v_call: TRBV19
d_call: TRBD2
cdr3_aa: CASSLTSGGHLNEQFF
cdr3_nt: TGTGCCAGTAGTTTGACTAGCGGGGGACATTTGAATGAGCAGTTCTTC

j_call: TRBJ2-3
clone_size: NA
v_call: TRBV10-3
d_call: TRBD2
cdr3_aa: CAISEGTSFDTQYF
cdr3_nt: TGTGCCATCAGTGAGGGGACTAGCTTTGATACGCAGTATTTT

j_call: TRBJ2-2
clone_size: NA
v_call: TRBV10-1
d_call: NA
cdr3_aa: CASSELSGAGELFF
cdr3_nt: TGCGCCAGCAGTGAGTTGTCGGGGGCCGGGGAGCTGTTTTTT

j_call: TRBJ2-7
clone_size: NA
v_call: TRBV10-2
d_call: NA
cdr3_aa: CASSGQAVQSYEQYF
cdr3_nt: TGCGCCAGCAGTGGACAGGCAGTTCAATCCTACGAGCAGTACTTC

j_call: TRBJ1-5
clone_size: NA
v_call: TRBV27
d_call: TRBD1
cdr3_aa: CASSDRGQEPQHF
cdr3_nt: TGTGCCAGCAGTGACAGGGGCCAGGAGCCCCAGCATTTT

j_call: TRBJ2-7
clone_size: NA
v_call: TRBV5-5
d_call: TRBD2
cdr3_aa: CASSQKGGGGSHEQYF
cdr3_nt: TGTGCCAGCAGCCAAAAAGGCGGGGGGGGCTCTCACGAGCAGTACTTC

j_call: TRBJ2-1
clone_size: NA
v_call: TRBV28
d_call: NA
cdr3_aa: CASSFLSNEQFF
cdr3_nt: TGTGCCAGCAGTTTTCTCTCGAATGAGCAGTTCTTC

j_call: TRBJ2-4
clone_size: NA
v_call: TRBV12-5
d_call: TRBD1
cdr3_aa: CASGLVRGDREDIQYF
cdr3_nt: TGTGCTAGTGGTTTGGTACGGGGGGACAGGGAGGACATTCAGTACTTC

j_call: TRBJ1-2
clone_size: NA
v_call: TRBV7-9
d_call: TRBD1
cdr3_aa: CASSPLEGAHYYGYTF
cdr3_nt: TGTGCCAGCAGCCCCCTGGAGGGGGCTCACTACTATGGCTACACCTTC

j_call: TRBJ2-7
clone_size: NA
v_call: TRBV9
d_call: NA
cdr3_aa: CASSADIPSYEQYF
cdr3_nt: TGTGCCAGCAGCGCCGACATCCCTTCCTACGAGCAGTACTTC

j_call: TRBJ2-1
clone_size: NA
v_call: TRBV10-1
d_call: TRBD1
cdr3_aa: CASSEQGSSYNEQFF
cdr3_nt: TGCGCCAGCAGTGAACAGGGGAGCTCCTACAATGAGCAGTTCTTC

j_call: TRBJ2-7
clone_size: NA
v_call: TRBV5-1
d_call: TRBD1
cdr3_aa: CASSLETGGLYEQYF
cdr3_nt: TGCGCCAGCAGCTTGGAAACAGGGGGCCTATACGAGCAGTACTTC

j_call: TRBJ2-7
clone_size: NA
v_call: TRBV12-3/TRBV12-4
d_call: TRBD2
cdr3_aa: CASELAGSSEQYF
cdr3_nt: TGTGCCAGCGAACTAGCGGGATCCTCCGAGCAGTACTTC

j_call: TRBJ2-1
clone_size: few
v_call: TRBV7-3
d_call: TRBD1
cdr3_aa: CASSIRQGNNEQFF
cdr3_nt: TGTGCCAGCAGCATCCGACAGGGAAACAATGAGCAGTTCTTC

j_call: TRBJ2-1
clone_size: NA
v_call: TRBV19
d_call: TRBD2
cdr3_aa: CASSTRGGADEQFF
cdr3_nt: TGTGCCAGTAGTACTCGCGGGGGGGCAGATGAGCAGTTCTTC